The source of this TCR beta chain is a study of shared clonotypes between healthy human individuals. Germline V gene sequence: CDR1 LGHNA, CDR2 YNFKEQ. The CDR3 totals 14 residues. The V and J ends lost 6 bases and 0 bases respectively, with 11 bases between them. This table comes from immunoSEQ multiplex PCR, and its TCRdb copy is limited to in-frame clones, with some not included. The data hold about a million clones, with about 80% observed a single time. In this sample, this clone turned up many times. This receptor was obtained from a man between 18 and 29 years old in good health. Some clones in this sample may be carry-over from other donors' samples. The V call is TRBV4-2, the J call TRBJ1-1; D may be TRBD1 (6 bases). Sequenced input: memory CD4+ T cells from PBMCs. The subset is: CD45RA-negative fraction. The CDR3 DNA follows: TGTGCCAGCAGTAATGGACAGATGAACACTGAAGCTTTCTTT. Amino acids: CASSNGQMNTEAFF.